This T cell receptor (beta chain) was observed in a study of CD4 and CD8 cells across lung adenocarcinoma regions. This CDR3 has 14 residues. J gave up 5 bases and V 3 bases, and 4 bases lay outside the gene matches. CDR1 SEHNR and CDR2 FQNEAQ come from the germline V gene (reference sequence). The patients had localized lung adenocarcinoma, a non-small cell subtype. TCRdb ran MiXCR on the PCR reads and lists one entry per CDR3 protein. The table shows 3,300 or so distinct CDR3 sequences, with 64% occurring only once. This sequence originates from a female donor with lung adenocarcinoma. The CD4 and CD8 labels of this study may be unreliable. The sequenced sample consisted of CD4+ T cells from the margin of a lung tumor. The chain combines TRBV7-9 with TRBJ2-3, with TRBD2 matching 8 bases. CDR3 nucleotides: TGTGCCAGCAGCTTCGGGGGGGCGCAAGATACGCAGTATTTT. Translating it yields CASSFGGAQDTQYF. Full variable domain (missing parts from reference TRBV7-9 and TRBJ2-3): DTGVSQNPRHKITKRGQNVTFRCDPISEHNRLYWYRQTLGQGPEFLTYFQNEAQLEKSRLLSDRFSAERPKGSFSTLEIQRTEQGDSAMYLCASSFGGAQDTQYFGPGTRLTVL.